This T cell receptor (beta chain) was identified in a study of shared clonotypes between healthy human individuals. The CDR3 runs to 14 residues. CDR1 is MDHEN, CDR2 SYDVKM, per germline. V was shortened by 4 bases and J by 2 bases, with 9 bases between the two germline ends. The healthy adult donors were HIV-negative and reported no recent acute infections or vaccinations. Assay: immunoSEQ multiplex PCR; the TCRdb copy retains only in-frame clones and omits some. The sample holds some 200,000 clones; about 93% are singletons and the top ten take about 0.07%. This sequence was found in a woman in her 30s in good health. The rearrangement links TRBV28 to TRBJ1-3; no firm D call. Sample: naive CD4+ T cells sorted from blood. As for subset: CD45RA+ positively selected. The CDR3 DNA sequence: TGTGCCAGCAGTTGGCCCGCAACTGGAAACACCATATATTTT. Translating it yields CASSWPATGNTIYF.